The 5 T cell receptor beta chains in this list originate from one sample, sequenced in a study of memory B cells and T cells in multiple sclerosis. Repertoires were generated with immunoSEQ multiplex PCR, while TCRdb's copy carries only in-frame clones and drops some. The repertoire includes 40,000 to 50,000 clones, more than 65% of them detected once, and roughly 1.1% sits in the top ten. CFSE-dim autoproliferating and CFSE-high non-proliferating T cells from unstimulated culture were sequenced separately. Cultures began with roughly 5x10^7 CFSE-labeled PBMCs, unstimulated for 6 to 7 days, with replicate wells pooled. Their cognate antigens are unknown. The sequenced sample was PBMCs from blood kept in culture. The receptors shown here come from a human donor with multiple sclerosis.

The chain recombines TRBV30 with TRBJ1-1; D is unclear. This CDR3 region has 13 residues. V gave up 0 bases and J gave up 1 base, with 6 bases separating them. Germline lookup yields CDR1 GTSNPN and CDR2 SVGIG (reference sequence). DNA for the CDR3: TGTGCCTGGAGTGTAGGGCAGAACACTGAAGCTTTCTTT. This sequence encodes CAWSVGQNTEAFF. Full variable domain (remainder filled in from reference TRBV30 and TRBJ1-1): SQTIHQWPATLVQPVGSPLSLECTVEGTSNPNLYWYRQAAGRGLQLLFYSVGIGQISSEVPQNLSASRPQDRQFILSSKKLLLSDSGFYLCAWSVGQNTEAFFGQGTRLTVV.

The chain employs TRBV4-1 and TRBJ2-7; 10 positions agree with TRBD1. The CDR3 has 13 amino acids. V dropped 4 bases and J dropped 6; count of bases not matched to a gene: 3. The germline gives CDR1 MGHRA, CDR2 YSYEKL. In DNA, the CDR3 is TGCGCCAGCAGCCTTCGACAGGGGGCCGAGCAGTACTTC. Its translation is CASSLRQGAEQYF.

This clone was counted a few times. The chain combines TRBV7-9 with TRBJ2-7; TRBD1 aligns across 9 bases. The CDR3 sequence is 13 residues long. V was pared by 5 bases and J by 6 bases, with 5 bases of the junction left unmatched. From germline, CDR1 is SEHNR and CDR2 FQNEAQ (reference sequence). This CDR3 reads CASSRTGGPEQYF. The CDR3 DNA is TGTGCCAGCAGCCGAACAGGGGGCCCCGAGCAGTACTTC. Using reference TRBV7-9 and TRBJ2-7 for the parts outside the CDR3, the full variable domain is DTGVSQNPRHKITKRGQNVTFRCDPISEHNRLYWYRQTLGQGPEFLTYFQNEAQLEKSRLLSDRFSAERPKGSFSTLEIQRTEQGDSAMYLCASSRTGGPEQYFGPGTRLTVT.

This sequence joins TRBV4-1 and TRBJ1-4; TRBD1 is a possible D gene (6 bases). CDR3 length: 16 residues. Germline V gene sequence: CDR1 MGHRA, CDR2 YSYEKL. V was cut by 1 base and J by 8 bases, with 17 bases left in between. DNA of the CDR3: TGCGCCAGCAGCCAAGTTTTTGCCCGGGGGCGAGAAAAACTGTTTTTT. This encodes CASSQVFARGREKLFF.

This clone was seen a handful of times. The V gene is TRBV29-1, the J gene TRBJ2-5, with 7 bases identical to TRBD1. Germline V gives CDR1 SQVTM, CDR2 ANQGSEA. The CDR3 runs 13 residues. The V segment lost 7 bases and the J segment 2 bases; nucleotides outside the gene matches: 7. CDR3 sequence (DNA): TGCAGCGCCACAGGGGCCATTCAAGAGACCCAGTACTTC. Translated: CSATGAIQETQYF.